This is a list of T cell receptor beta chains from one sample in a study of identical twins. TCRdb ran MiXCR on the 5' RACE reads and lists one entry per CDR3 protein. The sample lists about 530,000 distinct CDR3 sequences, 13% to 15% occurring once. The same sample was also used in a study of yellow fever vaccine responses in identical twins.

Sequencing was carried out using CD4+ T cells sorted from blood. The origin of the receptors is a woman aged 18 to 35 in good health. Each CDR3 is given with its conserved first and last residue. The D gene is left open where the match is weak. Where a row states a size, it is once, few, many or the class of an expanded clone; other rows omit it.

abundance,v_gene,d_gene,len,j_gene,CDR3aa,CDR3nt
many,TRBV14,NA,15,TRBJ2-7,CASSQGISRSYEQYF,TGTGCCAGCAGCCAAGGTATTTCGAGGTCCTACGAGCAGTACTTC
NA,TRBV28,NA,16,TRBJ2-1,CASSPTTGPGGNEQFF,TGTGCCAGCAGTCCTACGACAGGCCCGGGGGGCAATGAGCAGTTCTTC
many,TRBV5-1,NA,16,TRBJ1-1,CASSLGERRTRTEAFF,TGCGCCAGCAGCTTGGGCGAAAGGCGAACGAGGACTGAAGCTTTCTTT
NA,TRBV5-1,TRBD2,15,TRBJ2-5,CASAGIAGVQETQYF,TGCGCCAGCGCCGGTATAGCGGGAGTTCAAGAGACCCAGTACTTC
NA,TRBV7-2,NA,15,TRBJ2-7,CASSLAVRGSYEQYF,TGTGCCAGCAGCTTAGCAGTCCGGGGGTCCTACGAGCAGTACTTC
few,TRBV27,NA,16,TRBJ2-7,CASRPPGLKQVYEQYF,TGTGCCAGCAGGCCTCCGGGACTCAAACAAGTCTACGAGCAGTACTTC
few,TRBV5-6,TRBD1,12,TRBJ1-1,CASSVGQGETFF,TGTGCCAGCAGCGTAGGACAGGGGGAAACTTTCTTT
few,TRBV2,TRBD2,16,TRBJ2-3,CASRGGLAGEGDTQYF,TGTGCCAGCAGGGGAGGACTAGCGGGGGAGGGAGATACGCAGTATTTT
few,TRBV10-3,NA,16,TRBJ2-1,CAISDRGAQSQKEQFF,TGTGCCATCAGTGATCGGGGGGCGCAAAGTCAAAAGGAGCAGTTCTTC
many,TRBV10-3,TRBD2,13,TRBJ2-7,CAISGTSGYEQYF,TGTGCCATCAGTGGGACTAGCGGTTACGAGCAGTACTTC